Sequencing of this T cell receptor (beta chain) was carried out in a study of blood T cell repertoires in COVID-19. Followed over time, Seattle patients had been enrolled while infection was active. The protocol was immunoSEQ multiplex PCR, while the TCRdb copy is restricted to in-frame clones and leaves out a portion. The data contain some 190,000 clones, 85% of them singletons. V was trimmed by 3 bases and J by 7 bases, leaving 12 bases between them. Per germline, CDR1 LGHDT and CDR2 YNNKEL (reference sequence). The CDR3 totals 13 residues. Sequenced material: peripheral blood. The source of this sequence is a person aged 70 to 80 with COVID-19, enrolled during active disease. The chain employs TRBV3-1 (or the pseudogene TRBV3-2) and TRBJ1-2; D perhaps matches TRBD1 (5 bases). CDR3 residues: CASSHSQGFGYTF. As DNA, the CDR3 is TGTGCCAGCAGCCATTCCCAGGGCTTTGGCTACACCTTC.